Below, 27 T cell receptor beta chains from the same sample are listed, as sequenced in a study of technical replicates of blood from a few donors. Repertoires were generated with immunoSEQ multiplex PCR, while TCRdb's copy carries only in-frame clones and drops some. The sample shows 40,000 to 60,000 clones, more than 85% of them seen only once. Material: PBMCs. The receptor set was obtained from a human donor in good health. Some clones in this sample may be carry-over from other donors' samples.

This clone was recorded only once. The J gene is TRBJ1-4, the V gene TRBV6-1; D might be TRBD1 (5 bases). This CDR3 comprises 14 residues. Germline loops: CDR1 MNHNS, CDR2 SASEGT. V lost 3 bases to trimming and J lost 3 bases, with 8 bases between them. The CDR3 region has the DNA TGTGCCAGCAGTGACGGGGGAGCTAATGAAAAACTGTTTTTT. Residues: CASSDGGANEKLFF.

The chain has TRBV15 and TRBJ2-3, with D tentatively TRBD2 (5 bases). Germline lookup yields CDR1 LNHNV and CDR2 YYDKDF (reference sequence). With 5 bases removed from V and 5 bases from J, the gap between germline ends came to 8 bases. The length of the CDR3 is 12 residues. CDR3 sequence reads: CATSELGDTQYF. The CDR3 DNA reads TGTGCCACCAGCGAACTAGGAGATACGCAGTATTTT. The entire variable domain, with the rest obtained from reference TRBV15 and TRBJ2-3, is as follows: DAMVIQNPRYQVTQFGKPVTLSCSQTLNHNVMYWYQQKSSQAPKLLFHYYDKDFNNEADTPDNFQSRRPNTSFCFLDIRSPGLGDTAMYLCATSELGDTQYFGPGTRLTVL.

The rearrangement joins TRBV6-4 to TRBJ2-1; 7 nucleotides match TRBD1. The germline V gene has CDR1 MRHNA and CDR2 SNTAGT. The CDR3 sequence is 15 residues long. Trimming cost V 4 bases and J 0 bases; bases outside gene matches: 3. CDR3 region: CASSAQGDSYNEQFF. CDR3 nucleotides: TGTGCCAGCAGTGCTCAGGGGGACTCCTACAATGAGCAGTTCTTC.

The chain couples TRBV5-6 to TRBJ1-4; the match to TRBD1 covers 7 bases. V lost 3 bases and J lost 7; bases outside the gene matches: 6. This CDR3 has 14 amino acids. Germline lookup yields CDR1 SGHDT and CDR2 YYEEEE. This CDR3 is CASSYRGMGEKLFF. CDR3 sequence (DNA): TGTGCCAGCAGCTACAGGGGAATGGGTGAAAAACTGTTTTTT.

This chain connects TRBV18 to TRBJ2-5; D unclear. The CDR3 sequence is 11 residues long. The V end lost 3 bases, the J end lost 5 bases, and 4 bases lay between the germline ends. Germline V CDR1 and CDR2: KGHSH, LQKENI. CDR3 amino acids: CASSPQETQYF. The CDR3 coding sequence is TGTGCCAGCTCACCGCAGGAGACCCAGTACTTC.

The V and J genes are TRBV4-1 and TRBJ1-3; D might be TRBD1 (5 bases). Trimming took 5 bases from V and 0 from J, leaving 17 bases between them. This CDR3 comprises 17 residues. From germline, CDR1 is MGHRA and CDR2 YSYEKL. CDR3 nucleotide sequence: TGCGCCAGCAGCACCGGGGGGAGCGGGAACTCTGGAAACACCATATATTTT. Its translation is CASSTGGSGNSGNTIYF.

This chain connects TRBV6-1 to TRBJ2-6, with TRBD1 as a possible D gene (7 bases). V lost 2 bases and J lost 6, with 17 bases in between. From germline, CDR1 is MNHNS and CDR2 SASEGT. The CDR3 runs to 17 residues. The CDR3 region has the DNA TGTGCCAGCAGTGAAAGAAGCAGGGGGGAACAGGCCAACGTCCTGACTTTC. Translating gives CASSERSRGEQANVLTF.

This clone was seen a single time. The chain links TRBV7-2 to TRBJ2-3, with D possibly TRBD2 on 11 matching bases. There are 18 residues in the CDR3. Trimming shortened V by 5 bases and J by 9 bases, and 30 bases separated the two germline ends. Germline CDR1 is SGHTA and CDR2 is FQGNSA. The CDR3, as DNA: TGTGCCAGCAGCGCGAGACAGGGGGCCGGGACTAGCGGCGGAACGCAGTATTTT. It yields the protein CASSARQGAGTSGGTQYF.

The rearrangement links TRBV11-2 to TRBJ2-2; D is ambiguous. Trimming removed 2 bases at V and 6 bases at J, with 10 bases between. This CDR3 spans 14 amino acids. Germline-derived CDR1 and CDR2 are SGHAT and FQNNGV. The CDR3 DNA reads as TGTGCCAGCAGCTTATTGGGCGTCGCCGGGGAGCTGTTTTTT. It encodes CASSLLGVAGELFF.

The chain employs TRBV7-2 and TRBJ1-4; 7 positions match TRBD1. CDR3 length: 14 amino acids. Germline V CDR1 and CDR2: SGHTA, FQGNSA. The junction had 5 bases not matched to a gene; V was cut back by 1 base and J by 9 bases. CDR3 in amino acids: CASSLEPGGKKLFF. CDR3 nucleotide sequence: TGTGCCAGCAGCTTAGAGCCAGGGGGGAAAAAACTGTTTTTT.

The chain uses TRBV5-1 and TRBJ2-2; D gene unclear. The CDR3 loop spans 16 amino acids. V gave up 0 bases and J gave up 0 bases, with 9 bases separating them. CDR1 is SGHRS and CDR2 is YFSETQ in the germline V gene. CDR3 DNA sequence: TGCGCCAGCAGCTTGGGAGGTAGCACGAACACCGGGGAGCTGTTTTTT. This encodes CASSLGGSTNTGELFF.

The J gene is TRBJ2-2, the V gene TRBV6-5, with 10 bases fitting TRBD1. The germline V gene has CDR1 MNHEY and CDR2 SVGAGI. With 6 bases clipped from V and 1 base from J, the junction kept 2 bases outside the gene matches. This CDR3 spans 15 amino acids. The CDR3 bases are TGTGCCAGCAGGGGGGACAGGGGGAACACCGGGGAGCTGTTTTTT. Translated, it gives CASRGDRGNTGELFF.

In this sample, this clone turned up a few times. In nucleotides, the CDR3 is TGCAGCGTTTCCGGGACTAGCGACACCTACGAGCAGTACTTC. This gives the protein CSVSGTSDTYEQYF. This chain uses TRBV29-1 with TRBJ2-7, with 10 bases identical to TRBD2. The junction had 6 bases not matched to a gene; V was cut back by 5 bases and J by 2 bases. The germline V gene encodes CDR1 SQVTM and CDR2 ANQGSEA. The CDR3 contains 14 residues.

The chain couples TRBV30 to TRBJ1-3; 7 bases line up with TRBD1. The V gene's germline CDR1 is GTSNPN and CDR2 SVGIG (reference sequence). The CDR3 is made up of 14 amino acids. J gave up 4 bases and V 4 bases, and 7 bases lay outside the gene matches. The DNA of the CDR3 is TGTGCCTGGAACCTACAGGGGCCGGGAAACACCATATATTTT. Translated, it gives CAWNLQGPGNTIYF.

This sequence joins TRBV5-1 and TRBJ1-2, with 9 bases matching TRBD1. The CDR3 is 17 residues long. Germline V gives CDR1 SGHRS, CDR2 YFSETQ. The V segment lost 4 bases and the J segment 4 bases; nucleotides outside the gene matches: 14. The CDR3 DNA sequence: TGCGCCAGCAGCCCCGGACAGGGGAGAGGATTGGGCTATGGCTACACCTTC. Encoded protein: CASSPGQGRGLGYGYTF.

The rearrangement joins TRBV25-1 to TRBJ2-3; 14 nucleotides match TRBD2. The length of the CDR3 is 18 residues. Losses at the gene ends were 2 bases for V and 6 bases for J; bases not matched to a gene: 10. CDR1 is MGHDK, CDR2 SYGVNS, per germline. DNA of the CDR3: TGTGCCAGCAGTGAAAGTCGGGCGACTAGCGGGAGGGCGGATACGCAGTATTTT. Amino acids: CASSESRATSGRADTQYF.

The rearrangement uses TRBV19 and TRBJ1-5; D is ambiguous. The CDR3 covers 15 residues. V lost 0 bases and J lost 9, with 15 bases in between. Germline assignment: CDR1 LNHDA and CDR2 SQIVND (reference sequence). CDR3 sequence (DNA): TGTGCCAGTAGTATAGATGGTGGAGGGAAGGTGCCCCAGCATTTT. Translated, it gives CASSIDGGGKVPQHF.

The count of this clone is one. The V and J genes are TRBV5-1 and TRBJ1-4; 10 bases are shared with TRBD1. J lost 7 bases, V lost 5 bases, and 5 bases had no gene match. Germline V CDR1 and CDR2: SGHRS, YFSETQ. The CDR3 has 14 residues. The DNA of the CDR3 is TGCGCCAGCAGTCAGGACAGGGGGAGTGAAAAACTGTTTTTT. This codes for CASSQDRGSEKLFF.

The J gene is TRBJ2-5, the V gene TRBV29-1; 8 bases fit TRBD2. The CDR3 sequence is 14 residues long. The germline gives CDR1 SQVTM, CDR2 ANQGSEA. The J segment lost 3 bases and the V segment lost 7 bases, leaving 10 bases of the junction unmatched. For the CDR3, the DNA is TGCAGCGCCACCAGAGCGGGAGCAGAAGAGACCCAGTACTTC. Translating it yields CSATRAGAEETQYF.

The CDR3 sequence: CASSQNTEAFF. CDR3 bases: TGTGCCAGCAGTCAGAACACTGAAGCTTTCTTT. The V call is TRBV2, the J call TRBJ1-1, with D uncertain. CDR1 and CDR2 (germline): SNHLY, FYNNEI. This CDR3 contains 11 residues. Between the trimmed V and J ends, which lost 5 bases and 1 base, there was a span of 2 bases.

The CDR3 sequence: CASSQDRGQPAYEQYF. The CDR3, as DNA: TGCGCCAGCAGCCAAGATCGGGGACAGCCTGCCTACGAGCAGTACTTC. J is TRBJ2-7 and V is TRBV4-3; 7 positions match TRBD1. This CDR3 region has 16 residues. V dropped 0 bases and J dropped 2; count of bases not matched to a gene: 7. Germline CDR1 reads LGHNA; CDR2 reads YSLEER.

This chain links TRBV29-1 with TRBJ2-7, with 8 bases that match TRBD1. J was trimmed by 6 bases and V by 7 bases; bases with no gene match: 14. The CDR3 covers 14 residues. The germline V gene encodes CDR1 SQVTM and CDR2 ANQGSEA. The chain's CDR3 is CSADATGGKGEQYF. CDR3 nucleotides: TGCAGCGCCGACGCCACAGGGGGTAAAGGCGAGCAGTACTTC.

The rearrangement links TRBV30 to TRBJ2-1, with TRBD1 matching over 9 bases. Germline lookup yields CDR1 GTSNPN and CDR2 SVGIG (reference sequence). The V gene end was trimmed by 0 bases and the J gene end by 4 bases; junction bases not matched to a gene: 4. The CDR3 loop spans 15 amino acids. The CDR3 loop is CAWSVWDRAYNEQFF. CDR3 nucleotide sequence: TGTGCCTGGAGTGTATGGGACAGGGCTTACAATGAGCAGTTCTTC.

CDR3 loop: CASSQAPGTYNEQFF. The CDR3 region has the DNA TGCGCCAGCAGCCAAGCCCCGGGGACCTACAATGAGCAGTTCTTC. The chain couples TRBV4-3 to TRBJ2-1, with D possibly being TRBD2 (5 bases). Germline CDR1 LGHNA, CDR2 YSLEER. V lost 1 base and J 2 bases, leaving 9 bases between the germline ends. This CDR3 has 15 residues.

This chain joins TRBV5-1 and TRBJ1-3; D is possibly TRBD1 (6 bases). Germline V gene data show CDR1 as SGHRS and CDR2 as YFSETQ. Trimming took off 3 bases at V and 0 bases at J, with 13 bases between the two ends. This CDR3 has 16 residues. CDR3 coding DNA: TGCGCCAGCAGCTCACAGGGTGCTGTCTCTGGAAACACCATATATTTT. It is translated as CASSSQGAVSGNTIYF. Full variable domain (missing parts from reference TRBV5-1 and TRBJ1-3): KAGVTQTPRYLIKTRGQQVTLSCSPISGHRSVSWYQQTPGQGLQFLFEYFSETQRNKGNFPGRFSGRQFSNSRSEMNVSTLELGDSALYLCASSSQGAVSGNTIYFGEGSWLTVV.

The chain combines TRBV4-2 with TRBJ1-1; a weak D match, TRBD1 (6 bases). With 6 bases removed from V and 4 bases from J, the gap between germline ends came to 12 bases. Germline CDR1 reads LGHNA; CDR2 reads YNFKEQ. The CDR3 has 13 amino acids. CDR3 protein: CASSEGGLTEAFF. CDR3 bases: TGTGCCAGCAGTGAGGGGGGGCTCACTGAAGCTTTCTTT.

The chain uses TRBV19 and TRBJ1-5, with no clear D. Trimming cost V 5 bases and J 5 bases, with 13 bases left between them. CDR3 length equals 14 residues. Germline lookup yields CDR1 LNHDA and CDR2 SQIVND (reference sequence). The CDR3 nucleotides are TGTGCCAGTAGTCTAACTATCGGAGATCAGCCCCAGCATTTT. It specifies CASSLTIGDQPQHF. The variable domain in full, with the rest retrieved from reference TRBV19 and TRBJ1-5, is DGGITQSPKYLFRKEGQNVTLSCEQNLNHDAMYWYRQDPGQGLRLIYYSQIVNDFQKGDIAEGYSVSREKKESFPLTVTSAQKNPTAFYLCASSLTIGDQPQHFGDGTRLSIL.